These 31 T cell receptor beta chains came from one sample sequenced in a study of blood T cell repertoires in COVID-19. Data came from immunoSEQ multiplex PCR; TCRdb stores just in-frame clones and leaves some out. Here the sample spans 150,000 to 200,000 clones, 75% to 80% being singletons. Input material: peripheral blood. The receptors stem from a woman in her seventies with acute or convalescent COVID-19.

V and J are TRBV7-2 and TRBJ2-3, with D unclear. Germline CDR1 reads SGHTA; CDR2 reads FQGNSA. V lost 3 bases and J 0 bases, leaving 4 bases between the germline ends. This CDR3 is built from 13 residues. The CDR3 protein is CASSFSSTDTQYF. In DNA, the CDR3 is TGTGCCAGCAGCTTCAGTAGCACAGATACGCAGTATTTT. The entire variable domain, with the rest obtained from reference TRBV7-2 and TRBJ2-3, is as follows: GAGVSQSPSNKVTEKGKDVELRCDPISGHTALYWYRQSLGQGLEFLIYFQGNSAPDKSGLPSDRFSAERTGGSVSTLTIQRTQQEDSAVYLCASSFSSTDTQYFGPGTRLTVL.

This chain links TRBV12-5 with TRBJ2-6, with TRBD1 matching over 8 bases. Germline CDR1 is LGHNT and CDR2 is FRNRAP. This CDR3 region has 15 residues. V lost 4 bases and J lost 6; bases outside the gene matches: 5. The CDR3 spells CASGYATGEANVLTF. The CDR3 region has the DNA TGTGCTAGTGGTTATGCGACAGGGGAGGCCAACGTCCTGACTTTC. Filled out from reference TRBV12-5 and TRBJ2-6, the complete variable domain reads DARVTQTPRHKVTEMGQEVTMRCQPILGHNTVFWYRQTMMQGLELLAYFRNRAPLDDSGMPKDRFSAEMPDATLATLKIQPSEPRDSAVYFCASGYATGEANVLTFGAGSRLTVL.

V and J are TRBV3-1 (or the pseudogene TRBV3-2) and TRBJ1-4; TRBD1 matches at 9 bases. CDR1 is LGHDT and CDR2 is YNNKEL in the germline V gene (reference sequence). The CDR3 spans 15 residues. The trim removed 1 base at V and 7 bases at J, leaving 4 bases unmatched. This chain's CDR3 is CASSQVDRGGEKLFF. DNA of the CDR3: TGTGCCAGCAGCCAAGTGGACAGGGGAGGTGAAAAACTGTTTTTT.

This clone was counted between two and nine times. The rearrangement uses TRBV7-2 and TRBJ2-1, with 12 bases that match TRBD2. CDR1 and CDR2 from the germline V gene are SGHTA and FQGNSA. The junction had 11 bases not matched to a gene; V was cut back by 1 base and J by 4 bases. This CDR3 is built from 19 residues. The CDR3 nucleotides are TGTGCCAGCAGCTTAGTTTGGGCTAGCGGGAGGGCCGTTTACAATGAGCAGTTCTTC. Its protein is CASSLVWASGRAVYNEQFF. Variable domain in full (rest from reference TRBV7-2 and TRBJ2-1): GAGVSQSPSNKVTEKGKDVELRCDPISGHTALYWYRQSLGQGLEFLIYFQGNSAPDKSGLPSDRFSAERTGGSVSTLTIQRTQQEDSAVYLCASSLVWASGRAVYNEQFFGPGTRLTVL.

As DNA, the CDR3 is TGTGCCAGCAGTTCCGTTTCGCAGGAACAGCCTAACTACGAGCAGTACTTC. Its protein is CASSSVSQEQPNYEQYF. J is TRBJ2-7 and V is TRBV11-2; D is undetermined. Trimming removed 6 bases from V and 3 bases from J, with 24 bases in between. Germline loops: CDR1 SGHAT, CDR2 FQNNGV. The CDR3 is made up of 17 amino acids. Complete variable domain (other parts from reference TRBV11-2 and TRBJ2-7): EAGVAQSPRYKIIEKRQSVAFWCNPISGHATLYWYQQILGQGPKLLIQFQNNGVVDDSQLPKDRFSAERLKGVDSTLKIQPAKLEDSAVYLCASSSVSQEQPNYEQYFGPGTRLTVT.

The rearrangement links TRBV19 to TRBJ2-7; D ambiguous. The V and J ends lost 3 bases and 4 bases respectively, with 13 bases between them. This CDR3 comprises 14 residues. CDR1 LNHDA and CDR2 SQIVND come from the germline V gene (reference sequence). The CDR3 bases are TGTGCCAGTAGTATGTCTCGGATGACTTACGAGCAGTACTTC. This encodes CASSMSRMTYEQYF. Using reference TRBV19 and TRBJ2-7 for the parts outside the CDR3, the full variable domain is DGGITQSPKYLFRKEGQNVTLSCEQNLNHDAMYWYRQDPGQGLRLIYYSQIVNDFQKGDIAEGYSVSREKKESFPLTVTSAQKNPTAFYLCASSMSRMTYEQYFGPGTRLTVT.

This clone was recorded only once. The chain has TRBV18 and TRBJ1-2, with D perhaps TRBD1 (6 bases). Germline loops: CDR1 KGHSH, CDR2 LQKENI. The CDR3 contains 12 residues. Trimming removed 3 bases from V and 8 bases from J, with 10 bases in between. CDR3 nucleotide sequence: TGTGCCAGCTCACCGGGGACAACCGGCTACACCTTC. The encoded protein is CASSPGTTGYTF.

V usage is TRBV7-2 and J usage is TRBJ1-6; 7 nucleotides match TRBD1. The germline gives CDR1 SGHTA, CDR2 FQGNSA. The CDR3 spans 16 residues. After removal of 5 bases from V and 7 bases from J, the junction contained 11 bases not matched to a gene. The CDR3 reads CASSLRQGRSNSPLHF. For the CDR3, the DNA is TGTGCCAGCAGCCTACGACAGGGCCGATCCAATTCACCCCTCCACTTT.

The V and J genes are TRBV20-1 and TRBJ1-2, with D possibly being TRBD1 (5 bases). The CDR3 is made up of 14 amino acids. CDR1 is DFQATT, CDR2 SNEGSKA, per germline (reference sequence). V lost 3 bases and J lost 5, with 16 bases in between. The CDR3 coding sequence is TGCAGTGCTAGTCTGGGGACTAAGGGGTATGGCTACACCTTC. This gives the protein CSASLGTKGYGYTF.

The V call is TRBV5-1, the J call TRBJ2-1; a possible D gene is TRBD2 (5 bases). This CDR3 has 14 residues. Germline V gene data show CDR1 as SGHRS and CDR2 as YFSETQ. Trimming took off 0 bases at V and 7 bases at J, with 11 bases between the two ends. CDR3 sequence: CASSLAGVENEQFF. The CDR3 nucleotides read TGCGCCAGCAGCTTGGCCGGGGTGGAAAATGAGCAGTTCTTC.

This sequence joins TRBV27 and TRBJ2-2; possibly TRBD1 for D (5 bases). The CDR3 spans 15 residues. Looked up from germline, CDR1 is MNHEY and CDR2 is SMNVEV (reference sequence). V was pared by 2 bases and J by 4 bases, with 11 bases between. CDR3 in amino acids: CASSLGAGPTGELFF. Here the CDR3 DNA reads TGTGCCAGCAGTTTAGGGGCAGGGCCCACCGGGGAGCTGTTTTTT.

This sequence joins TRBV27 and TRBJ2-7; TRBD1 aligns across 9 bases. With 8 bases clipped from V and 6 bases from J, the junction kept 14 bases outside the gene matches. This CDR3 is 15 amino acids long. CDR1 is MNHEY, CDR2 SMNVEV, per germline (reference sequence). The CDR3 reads CASQQGAGEWGEQYF. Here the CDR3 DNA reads TGTGCCAGCCAACAGGGGGCGGGAGAATGGGGCGAGCAGTACTTC.

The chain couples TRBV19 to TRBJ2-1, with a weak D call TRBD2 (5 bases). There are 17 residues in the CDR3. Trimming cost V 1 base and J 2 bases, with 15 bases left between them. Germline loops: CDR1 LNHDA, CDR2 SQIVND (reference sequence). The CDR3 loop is CASSIGRGGYTYNEQFF. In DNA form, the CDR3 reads TGTGCCAGTAGTATAGGGAGAGGCGGGTATACCTACAATGAGCAGTTCTTC.

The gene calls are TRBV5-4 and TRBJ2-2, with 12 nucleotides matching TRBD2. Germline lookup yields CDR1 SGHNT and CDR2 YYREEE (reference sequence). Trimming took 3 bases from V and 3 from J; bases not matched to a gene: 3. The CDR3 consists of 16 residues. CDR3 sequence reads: CASSSGLAGYTGELFF. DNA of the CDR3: TGTGCCAGCAGCTCTGGACTAGCGGGATACACCGGGGAGCTGTTTTTT.

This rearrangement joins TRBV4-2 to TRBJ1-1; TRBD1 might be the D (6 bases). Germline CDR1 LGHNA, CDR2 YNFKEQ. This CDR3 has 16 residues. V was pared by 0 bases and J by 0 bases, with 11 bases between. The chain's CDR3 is CASSQESGQLNTEAFF. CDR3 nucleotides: TGTGCCAGCAGCCAAGAATCAGGACAGTTGAACACTGAAGCTTTCTTT.

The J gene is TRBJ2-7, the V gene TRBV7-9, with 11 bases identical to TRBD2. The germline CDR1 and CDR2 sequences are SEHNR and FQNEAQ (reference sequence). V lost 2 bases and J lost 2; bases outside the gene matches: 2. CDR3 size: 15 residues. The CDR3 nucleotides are TGTGCCAGCAGCTTAATACTAGCGGGAGCCTACGAGCAGTACTTC. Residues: CASSLILAGAYEQYF.

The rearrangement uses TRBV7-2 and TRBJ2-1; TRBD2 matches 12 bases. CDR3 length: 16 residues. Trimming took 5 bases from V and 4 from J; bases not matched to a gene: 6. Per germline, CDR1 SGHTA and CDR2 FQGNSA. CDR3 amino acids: CASSGRTSGTYNEQFF. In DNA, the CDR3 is TGTGCCAGCAGCGGGAGGACTAGCGGGACGTACAATGAGCAGTTCTTC.

This CDR3 is CASRSSGAYGYTF. The DNA for the CDR3 is TGTGCCAGCAGATCTTCAGGGGCCTATGGCTACACCTTC. This sequence joins TRBV3-1 (or the pseudogene TRBV3-2) and TRBJ1-2; possibly TRBD1 for D (6 bases). This CDR3 is built from 13 residues. The ends were cut back, 6 bases at V and 4 bases at J, with 12 bases in the middle. Germline CDR1 and CDR2: LGHDT and YNNKEL (reference sequence).

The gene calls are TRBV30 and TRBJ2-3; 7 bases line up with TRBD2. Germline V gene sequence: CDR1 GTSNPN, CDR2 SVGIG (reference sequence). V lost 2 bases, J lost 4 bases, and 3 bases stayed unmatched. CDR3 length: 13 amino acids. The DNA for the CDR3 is TGTGCCTGGAGTTATGGGAGGGCAGATACGCAGTATTTT. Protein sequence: CAWSYGRADTQYF.

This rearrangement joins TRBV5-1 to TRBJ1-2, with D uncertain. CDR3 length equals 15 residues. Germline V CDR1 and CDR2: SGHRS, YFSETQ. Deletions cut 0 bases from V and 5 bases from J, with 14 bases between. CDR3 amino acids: CASSLEPGRVYGYTF. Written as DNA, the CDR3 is TGCGCCAGCAGCTTGGAGCCTGGGCGAGTGTATGGCTACACCTTC.

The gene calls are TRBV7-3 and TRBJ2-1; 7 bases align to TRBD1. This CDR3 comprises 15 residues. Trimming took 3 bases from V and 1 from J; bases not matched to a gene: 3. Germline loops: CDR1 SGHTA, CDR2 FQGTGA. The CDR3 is CASSFDRASYNEQFF. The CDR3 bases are TGTGCCAGCAGCTTCGACAGGGCATCCTACAATGAGCAGTTCTTC.

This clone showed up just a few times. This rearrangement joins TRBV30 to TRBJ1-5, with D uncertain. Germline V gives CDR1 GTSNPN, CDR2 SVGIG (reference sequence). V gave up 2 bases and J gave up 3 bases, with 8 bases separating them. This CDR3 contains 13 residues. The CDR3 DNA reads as TGTGCCTGGAGTCGGCAGGCCAATCAGCCCCAGCATTTT. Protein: CAWSRQANQPQHF.

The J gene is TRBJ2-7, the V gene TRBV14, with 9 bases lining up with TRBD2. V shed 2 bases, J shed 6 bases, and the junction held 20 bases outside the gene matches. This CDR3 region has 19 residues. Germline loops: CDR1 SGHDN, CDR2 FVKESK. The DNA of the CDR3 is TGTGCCAGCAGCCAAAGGATAGGGGGCCTAGCGGGGCCTCCTGGCGAGCAGTACTTC. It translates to CASSQRIGGLAGPPGEQYF. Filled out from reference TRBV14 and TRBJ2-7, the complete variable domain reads EAGVTQFPSHSVIEKGQTVTLRCDPISGHDNLYWYRRVMGKEIKFLLHFVKESKQDESGMPNNRFLAERTGGTYSTLKVQPAELEDSGVYFCASSQRIGGLAGPPGEQYFGPGTRLTVT.

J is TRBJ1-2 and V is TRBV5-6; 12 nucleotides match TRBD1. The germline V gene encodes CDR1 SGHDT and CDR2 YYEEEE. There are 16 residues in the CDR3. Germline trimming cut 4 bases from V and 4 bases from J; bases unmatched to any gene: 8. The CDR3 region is CASSPGTGGGIYGYTF. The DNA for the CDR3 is TGTGCCAGCAGCCCGGGGACAGGGGGCGGCATCTATGGCTACACCTTC.

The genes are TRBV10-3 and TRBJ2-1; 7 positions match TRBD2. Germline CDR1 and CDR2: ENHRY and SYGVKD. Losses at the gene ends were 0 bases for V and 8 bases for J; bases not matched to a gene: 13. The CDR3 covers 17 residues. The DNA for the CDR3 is TGTGCCATCAGTGAGTCGATCGACTCACGGGAGGCCCATGAGCAGTTCTTC. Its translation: CAISESIDSREAHEQFF.

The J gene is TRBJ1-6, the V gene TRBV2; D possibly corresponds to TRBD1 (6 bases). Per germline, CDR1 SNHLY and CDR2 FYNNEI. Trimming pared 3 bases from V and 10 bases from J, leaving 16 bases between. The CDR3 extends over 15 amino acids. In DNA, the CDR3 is TGTGCCAGCAGTGATGGATGGGACACCGAGTCACCCCTCCACTTT. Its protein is CASSDGWDTESPLHF.

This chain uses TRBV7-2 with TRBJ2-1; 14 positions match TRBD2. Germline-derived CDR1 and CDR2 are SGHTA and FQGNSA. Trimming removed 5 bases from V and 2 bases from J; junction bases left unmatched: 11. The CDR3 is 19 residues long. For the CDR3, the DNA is TGTGCCAGCAGCCCCGAGGGACTAGCGGGAGTCCTCACCTACAATGAGCAGTTCTTC. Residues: CASSPEGLAGVLTYNEQFF.

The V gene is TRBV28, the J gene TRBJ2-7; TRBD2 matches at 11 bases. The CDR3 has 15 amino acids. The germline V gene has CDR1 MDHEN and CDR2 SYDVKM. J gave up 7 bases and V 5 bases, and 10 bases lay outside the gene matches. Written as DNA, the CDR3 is TGTGCCAGCAGTCCTAATAGCGGGAGGGTTGATGAGCAGTACTTC. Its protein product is CASSPNSGRVDEQYF.

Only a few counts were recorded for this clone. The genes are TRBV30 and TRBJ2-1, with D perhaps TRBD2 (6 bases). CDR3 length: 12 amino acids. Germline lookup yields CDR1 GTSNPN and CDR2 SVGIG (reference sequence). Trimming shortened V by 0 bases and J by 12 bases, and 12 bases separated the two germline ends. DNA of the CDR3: TGTGCCTGGAGTGTAGGCGGGAAGGTGCAGTTCTTC. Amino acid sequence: CAWSVGGKVQFF. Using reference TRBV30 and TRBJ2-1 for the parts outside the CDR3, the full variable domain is SQTIHQWPATLVQPVGSPLSLECTVEGTSNPNLYWYRQAAGRGLQLLFYSVGIGQISSEVPQNLSASRPQDRQFILSSKKLLLSDSGFYLCAWSVGGKVQFFGPGTRLTVL.

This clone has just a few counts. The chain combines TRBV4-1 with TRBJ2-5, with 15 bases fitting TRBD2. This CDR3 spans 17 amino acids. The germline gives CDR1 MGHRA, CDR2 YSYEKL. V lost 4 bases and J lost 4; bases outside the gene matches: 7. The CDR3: CASSLRTSGRVGETQYF. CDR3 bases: TGCGCCAGCAGCCTCAGGACTAGCGGGAGGGTCGGAGAGACCCAGTACTTC.

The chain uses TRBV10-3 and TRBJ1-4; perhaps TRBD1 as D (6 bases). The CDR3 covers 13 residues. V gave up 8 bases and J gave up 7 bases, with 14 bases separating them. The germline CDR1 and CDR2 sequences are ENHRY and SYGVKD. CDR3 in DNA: TGTGCCATCCGAAAGGGGGATGGTGAAAAACTGTTTTTT. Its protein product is CAIRKGDGEKLFF.